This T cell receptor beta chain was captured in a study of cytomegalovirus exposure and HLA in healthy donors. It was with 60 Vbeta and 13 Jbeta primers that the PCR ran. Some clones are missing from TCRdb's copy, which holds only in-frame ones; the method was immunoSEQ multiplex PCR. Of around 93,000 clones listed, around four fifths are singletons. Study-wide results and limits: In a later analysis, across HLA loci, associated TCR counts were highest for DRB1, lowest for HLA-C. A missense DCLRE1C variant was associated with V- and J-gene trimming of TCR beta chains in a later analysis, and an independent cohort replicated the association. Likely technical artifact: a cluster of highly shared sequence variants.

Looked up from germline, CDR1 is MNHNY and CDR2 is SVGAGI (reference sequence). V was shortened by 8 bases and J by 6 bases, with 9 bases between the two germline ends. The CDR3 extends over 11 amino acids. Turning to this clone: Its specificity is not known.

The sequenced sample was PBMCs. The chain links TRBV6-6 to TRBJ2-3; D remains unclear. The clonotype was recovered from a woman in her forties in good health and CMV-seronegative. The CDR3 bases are TGTGCCAGCGGGCCGATGGATACGCAGTATTTT. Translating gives CASGPMDTQYF.